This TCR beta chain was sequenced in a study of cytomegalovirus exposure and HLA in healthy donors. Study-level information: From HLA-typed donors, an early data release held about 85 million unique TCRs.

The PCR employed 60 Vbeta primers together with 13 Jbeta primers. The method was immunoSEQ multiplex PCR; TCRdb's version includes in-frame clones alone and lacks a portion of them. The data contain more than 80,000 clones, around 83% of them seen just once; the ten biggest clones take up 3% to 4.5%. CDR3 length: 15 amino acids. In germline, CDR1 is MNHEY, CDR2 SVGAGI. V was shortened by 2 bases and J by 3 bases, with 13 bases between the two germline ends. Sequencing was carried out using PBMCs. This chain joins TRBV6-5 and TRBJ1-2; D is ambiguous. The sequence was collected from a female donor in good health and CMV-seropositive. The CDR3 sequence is CASSYTGGFHYGYTF. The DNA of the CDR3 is TGTGCCAGCAGTTACACGGGAGGGTTTCACTATGGCTACACCTTC.